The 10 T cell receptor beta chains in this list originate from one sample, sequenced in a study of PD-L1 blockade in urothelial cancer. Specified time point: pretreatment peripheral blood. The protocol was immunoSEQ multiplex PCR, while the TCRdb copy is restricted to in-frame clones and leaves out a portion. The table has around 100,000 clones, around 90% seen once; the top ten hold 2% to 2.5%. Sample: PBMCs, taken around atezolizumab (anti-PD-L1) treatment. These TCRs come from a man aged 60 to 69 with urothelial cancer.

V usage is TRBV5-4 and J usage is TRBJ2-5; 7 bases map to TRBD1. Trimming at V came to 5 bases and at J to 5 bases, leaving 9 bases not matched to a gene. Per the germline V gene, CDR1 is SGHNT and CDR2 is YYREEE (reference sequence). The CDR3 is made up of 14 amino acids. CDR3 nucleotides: TGTGCCAGCAGTAATAGACAGGGTATTGAGACCCAGTACTTC. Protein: CASSNRQGIETQYF.

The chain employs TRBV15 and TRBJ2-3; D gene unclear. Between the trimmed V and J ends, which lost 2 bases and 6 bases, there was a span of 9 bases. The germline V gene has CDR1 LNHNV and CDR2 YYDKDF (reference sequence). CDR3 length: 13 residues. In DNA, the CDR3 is TGTGCCACCAGCAGACCCCCTTCCGATACGCAGTATTTT. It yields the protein CATSRPPSDTQYF.

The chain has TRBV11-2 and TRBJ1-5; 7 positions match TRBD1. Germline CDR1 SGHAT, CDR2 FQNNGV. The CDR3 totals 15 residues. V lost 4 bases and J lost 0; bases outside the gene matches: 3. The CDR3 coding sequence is TGTGCCAGCAGCTCCGGGACAGTTAGCAATCAGCCCCAGCATTTT. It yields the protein CASSSGTVSNQPQHF.

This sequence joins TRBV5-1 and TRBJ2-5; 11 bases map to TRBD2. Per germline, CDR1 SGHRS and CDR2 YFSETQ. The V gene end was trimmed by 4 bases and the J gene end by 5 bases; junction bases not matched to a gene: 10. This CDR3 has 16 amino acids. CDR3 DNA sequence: TGCGCCAGCAGCGTTACTAGCGGGGGAACGAGGGAGACCCAGTACTTC. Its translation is CASSVTSGGTRETQYF. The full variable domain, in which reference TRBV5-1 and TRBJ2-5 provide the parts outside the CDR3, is KAGVTQTPRYLIKTRGQQVTLSCSPISGHRSVSWYQQTPGQGLQFLFEYFSETQRNKGNFPGRFSGRQFSNSRSEMNVSTLELGDSALYLCASSVTSGGTRETQYFGPGTRLLVL.

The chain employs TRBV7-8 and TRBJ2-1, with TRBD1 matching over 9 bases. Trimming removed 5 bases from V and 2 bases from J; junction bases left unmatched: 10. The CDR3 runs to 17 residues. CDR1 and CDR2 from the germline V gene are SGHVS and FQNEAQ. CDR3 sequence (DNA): TGTGCCAGCAGCCCGACCGGGACAGGGTCCACCTACAATGAGCAGTTCTTC. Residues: CASSPTGTGSTYNEQFF. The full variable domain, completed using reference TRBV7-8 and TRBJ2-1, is GAGVSQSPRYKVAKRGQDVALRCDPISGHVSLFWYQQALGQGPEFLTYFQNEAQLDKSGLPSDRFFAERPEGSVSTLKIQRTQQEDSAVYLCASSPTGTGSTYNEQFFGPGTRLTVL.

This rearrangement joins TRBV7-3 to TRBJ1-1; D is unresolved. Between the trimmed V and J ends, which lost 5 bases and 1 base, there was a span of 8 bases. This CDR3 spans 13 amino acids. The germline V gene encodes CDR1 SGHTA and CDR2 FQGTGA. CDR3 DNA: TGTGCCAGCAGCGCGAAACGGAACACTGAAGCTTTCTTT. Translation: CASSAKRNTEAFF.

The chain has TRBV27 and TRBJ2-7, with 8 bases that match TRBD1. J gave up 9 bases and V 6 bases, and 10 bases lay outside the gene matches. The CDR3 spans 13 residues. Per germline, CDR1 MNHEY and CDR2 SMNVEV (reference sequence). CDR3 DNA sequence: TGTGCCAGCAGGGACAGGGCATCTGGCCCGCAGTACTTC. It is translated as CASRDRASGPQYF.

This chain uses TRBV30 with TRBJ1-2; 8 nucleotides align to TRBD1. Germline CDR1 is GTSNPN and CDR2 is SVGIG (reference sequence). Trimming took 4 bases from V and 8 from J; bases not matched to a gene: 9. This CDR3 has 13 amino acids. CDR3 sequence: CAWTTQGAQGYTF. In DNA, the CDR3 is TGTGCCTGGACCACTCAGGGGGCGCAGGGCTACACCTTC.

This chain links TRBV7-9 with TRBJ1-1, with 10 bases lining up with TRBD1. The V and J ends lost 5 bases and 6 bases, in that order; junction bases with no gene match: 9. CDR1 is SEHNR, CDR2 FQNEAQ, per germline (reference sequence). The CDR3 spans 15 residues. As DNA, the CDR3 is TGTGCCAGCAGCCACCGGGACAGGGGTTTCCCTGAAGCTTTCTTT. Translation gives CASSHRDRGFPEAFF.

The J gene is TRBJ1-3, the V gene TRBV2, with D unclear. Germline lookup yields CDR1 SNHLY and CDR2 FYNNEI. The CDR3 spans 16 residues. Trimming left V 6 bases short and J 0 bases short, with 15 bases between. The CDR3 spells CASSESPAVSGNTIYF. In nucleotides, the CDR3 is TGTGCCAGCAGCGAAAGCCCGGCGGTCTCTGGAAACACCATATATTTT. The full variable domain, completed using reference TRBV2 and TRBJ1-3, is EPEVTQTPSHQVTQMGQEVILRCVPISNHLYFYWYRQILGQKVEFLVSFYNNEISEKSEIFDDQFSVERPDGSNFTLKIRSTKLEDSAMYFCASSESPAVSGNTIYFGEGSWLTVV.